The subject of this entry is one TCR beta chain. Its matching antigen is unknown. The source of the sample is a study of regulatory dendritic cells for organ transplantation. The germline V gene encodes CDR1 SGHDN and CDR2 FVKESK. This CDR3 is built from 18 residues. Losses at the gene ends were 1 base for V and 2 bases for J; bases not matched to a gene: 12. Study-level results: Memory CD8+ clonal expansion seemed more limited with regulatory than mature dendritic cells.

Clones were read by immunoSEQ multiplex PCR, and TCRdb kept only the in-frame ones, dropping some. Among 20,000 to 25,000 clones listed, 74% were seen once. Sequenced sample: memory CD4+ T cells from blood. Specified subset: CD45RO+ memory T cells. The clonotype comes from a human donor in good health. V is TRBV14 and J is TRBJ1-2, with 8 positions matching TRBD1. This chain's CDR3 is CASSQATDRVKPNYGYTF. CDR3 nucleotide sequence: TGTGCCAGCAGCCAAGCGACGGACAGGGTCAAACCGAACTATGGCTACACCTTC.